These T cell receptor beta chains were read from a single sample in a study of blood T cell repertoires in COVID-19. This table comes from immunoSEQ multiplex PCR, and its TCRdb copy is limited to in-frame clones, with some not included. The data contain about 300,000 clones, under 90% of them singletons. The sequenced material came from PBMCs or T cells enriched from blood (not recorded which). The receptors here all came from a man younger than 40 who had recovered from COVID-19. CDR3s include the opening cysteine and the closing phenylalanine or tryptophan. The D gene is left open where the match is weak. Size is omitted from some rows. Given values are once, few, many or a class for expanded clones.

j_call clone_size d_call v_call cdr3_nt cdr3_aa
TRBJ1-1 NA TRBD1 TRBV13 TGTGCCAGCAGACGACAGGGAGGCCTGGTCCAAGCTTTCTTT CASRRQGGLVQAFF
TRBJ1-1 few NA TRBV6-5 TGTGCCAGCAGTTACTCGATATGGGGGGGGACTGAAGCTTTCTTT CASSYSIWGGTEAFF
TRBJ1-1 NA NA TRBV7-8 TGTGCCAGCAGCCCCGGTTTTGAAGCTTTCTTT CASSPGFEAFF
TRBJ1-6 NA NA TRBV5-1 TGCGCCAGCAGCTTGGTTGGCGGGGAAACACTCTCCTATAATTCACCCCTCCACTTT CASSLVGGETLSYNSPLHF
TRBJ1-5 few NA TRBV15 TGTGCCACCAGCAGATCCGTACAGGGCAATCAGCCCCAGCATTTT CATSRSVQGNQPQHF
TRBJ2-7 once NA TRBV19 TGTGCCAGTAGCCTCGGCTACGAGCAGTACTTC CASSLGYEQYF
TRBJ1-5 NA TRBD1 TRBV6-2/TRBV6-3 TGTGCCAGCAGTTACCCCCGCGGGACAGGGAATCAGCCCCAGCATTTT CASSYPRGTGNQPQHF
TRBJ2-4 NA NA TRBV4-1 TGCGCCAGCAGGTACATTCTCAGAAACATTCAGTACTTC CASRYILRNIQYF
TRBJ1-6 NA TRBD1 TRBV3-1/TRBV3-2 TGTGCCAGCAGCCTGGCCGGGACAGCCCTCCACTTT CASSLAGTALHF
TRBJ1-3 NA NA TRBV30 TGTGCCTGGGGGAGAAACTCGCGCTCTGGAAACACCATATATTTT CAWGRNSRSGNTIYF
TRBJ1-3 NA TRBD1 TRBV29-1 TGCAGCGTCACAGGGGACTCTGGAAACACCATATATTTT CSVTGDSGNTIYF
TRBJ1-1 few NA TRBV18 TGTGCCAGCTCACCACCGCAGGGGTGGGTGACTGAAGCTTTCTTT CASSPPQGWVTEAFF
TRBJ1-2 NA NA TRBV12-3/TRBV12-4 TGTGCCAGCAGTCCGAGACTAGTTCTTGGCTACACCTTC CASSPRLVLGYTF
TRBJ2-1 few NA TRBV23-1 TGCGCCAGCACCCCCCGCGCGGTTAGATACAATGAGCAGTTCTTC CASTPRAVRYNEQFF
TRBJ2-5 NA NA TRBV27 TGTGCCAGCAGATCCATCGGGGCTAGGGGGGAGACCCAGTACTTC CASRSIGARGETQYF
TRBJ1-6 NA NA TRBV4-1 TGCGCCAGCAGCCAAGATTACTTCTCAGGGTCGAGCTCCTATAATTCACCCCTCCACTTT CASSQDYFSGSSSYNSPLHF